A single sample is the source of the 27 T cell receptor beta chains below, sequenced in a study of blood T cells in healthy people across ages. A second PCR of 7 to 11 cycles used a sample-barcoded 5' primer and a J-beta primer mix. Each CDR3 protein is one row after TCRdb ran MiXCR on the 5' RACE reads. The table includes over 1,500,000 distinct CDR3 sequences, about 50% detected once. Sequences were obtained from blood. Receptors were obtained from a middle-aged woman in good health.

V usage is TRBV4-2 and J usage is TRBJ1-5; D unclear. The V and J ends lost 1 base and 4 bases respectively, with 11 bases between them. Germline V gene data show CDR1 as LGHNA and CDR2 as YNFKEQ. The CDR3 spans 15 residues. The DNA for the CDR3 is TGTGCCAGCAGCCAAGGGGGATCTGAGAATCAGCCCCAGCATTTT. Translated: CASSQGGSENQPQHF.

This rearrangement joins TRBV5-1 to TRBJ2-3; TRBD2 is a possible D gene (7 bases). CDR3 length equals 15 residues. Deletions cut 2 bases from V and 5 bases from J, with 15 bases between. Germline V gene lookup returns CDR1 SGHRS and CDR2 YFSETQ. Written as DNA, the CDR3 is TGCGCCAGCAGCTTCTCCGGGGGGCGCGGAGATACGCAGTATTTT. It yields the protein CASSFSGGRGDTQYF. Based on the CDR3 plus reference TRBV5-1 and TRBJ2-3, the full variable domain is KAGVTQTPRYLIKTRGQQVTLSCSPISGHRSVSWYQQTPGQGLQFLFEYFSETQRNKGNFPGRFSGRQFSNSRSEMNVSTLELGDSALYLCASSFSGGRGDTQYFGPGTRLTVL.

Only a few counts were recorded for this clonotype. The chain recombines TRBV6-5 with TRBJ1-5; D is possibly TRBD1 (5 bases). The V gene's germline CDR1 is MNHEY and CDR2 SVGAGI. The CDR3 has 13 residues. V was pared by 7 bases and J by 4 bases, with 11 bases between. The CDR3 loop is CASIQGMNQPQHF. CDR3 DNA: TGTGCCAGCATCCAGGGCATGAATCAGCCCCAGCATTTT.

The rearrangement joins TRBV29-1 to TRBJ2-6; tentatively, D is TRBD2 (6 bases). This CDR3 region has 15 residues. The V gene's germline CDR1 is SQVTM and CDR2 ANQGSEA. CDR3 sequence (DNA): TGCGCGGGGTTGAAAGCCAACTCTGGGGCCAACGTCCTGACTTTC. Translated, it gives CAGLKANSGANVLTF.

This clonotype was found a few times. The chain uses TRBV20-1 and TRBJ2-7, with 7 bases aligning to TRBD2. V gave up 0 bases and J gave up 2 bases; unmatched junction bases: 7. The CDR3 is made up of 15 amino acids. Germline lookup yields CDR1 DFQATT and CDR2 SNEGSKA (reference sequence). The CDR3 sequence: CSARERLAVPYEQYF. CDR3 coding DNA: TGCAGTGCTAGAGAGAGACTAGCAGTACCCTACGAGCAGTACTTC.

This chain connects TRBV20-1 to TRBJ1-2; D might be TRBD1 (6 bases). CDR3 size: 12 residues. Germline V gene sequence: CDR1 DFQATT, CDR2 SNEGSKA (reference sequence). The V end lost 8 bases, the J end lost 7 bases, and 17 bases lay between the germline ends. CDR3 nucleotides: TGCAGTAGGGGCAGGGGATTGGGTGGCTACACCTTC. As protein: CSRGRGLGGYTF.

The chain employs TRBV12-3 or TRBV12-4 and TRBJ2-5; D gene unclear. V lost 3 bases and J lost 7, with 9 bases in between. The CDR3 has 12 amino acids. The CDR3 reads CASSFSPGTQYF. In DNA form, the CDR3 reads TGTGCCAGCAGTTTCTCCCCAGGGACCCAGTACTTC.

A single count supports this clonotype. V usage is TRBV12-3 or TRBV12-4 and J usage is TRBJ1-3; D possibly corresponds to TRBD1 (5 bases). This CDR3 has 16 residues. V was cut by 5 bases and J by 5 bases, with 19 bases left in between. The CDR3 DNA is TGTGCCAGCAGTCCACGGTCGGGGCCCGATAGAAACACCATATATTTT. This codes for CASSPRSGPDRNTIYF.

The chain carries TRBV3-1 and TRBJ2-3; possibly TRBD1 for D (5 bases). Trimming cost V 0 bases and J 4 bases, with 11 bases left between them. CDR1 and CDR2 (germline): LGHDT, YNNKEL (reference sequence). This CDR3 is built from 15 residues. CDR3 in amino acids: CASSQDFTGSDTQYF. Here the CDR3 DNA reads TGTGCCAGCAGCCAAGATTTTACAGGCTCAGATACGCAGTATTTT.

V gene TRBV6-5 combines with J gene TRBJ2-3, with D maybe TRBD2 (5 bases). The germline V gene has CDR1 MNHEY and CDR2 SVGAGI. There are 13 residues in the CDR3. The V and J ends lost 4 bases and 5 bases respectively, with 10 bases between them. Here the CDR3 DNA reads TGTGCCAGCAGTTGGGAGTTGGGAGATACGCAGTATTTT. As protein: CASSWELGDTQYF.

CDR3 residues: CASSFRQGGSSGNSPLHF. In DNA, the CDR3 is TGCGCCAGCAGTTTCCGACAGGGAGGCTCGTCGGGGAATTCACCCCTCCACTTT. The chain is built from TRBV4-1 and TRBJ1-6, with 7 bases fitting TRBD1. V lost 6 bases and J lost 7; bases outside the gene matches: 18. The CDR3 loop spans 18 amino acids. The germline gives CDR1 MGHRA, CDR2 YSYEKL.

This chain connects TRBV4-1 to TRBJ1-5; D gene uncertain. From germline, CDR1 is MGHRA and CDR2 YSYEKL. This CDR3 is built from 16 residues. V was trimmed by 0 bases and J by 0 bases, leaving 9 bases between them. The CDR3 sequence is CASSQDMLYSNQPQHF. In nucleotides, the CDR3 is TGCGCCAGCAGCCAAGATATGCTCTATAGCAATCAGCCCCAGCATTTT.

The chain combines TRBV29-1 with TRBJ1-4; 8 nucleotides agree with TRBD1. V was clipped by 6 bases and J by 9 bases; unmatched bases: 3. Germline lookup yields CDR1 SQVTM and CDR2 ANQGSEA. The CDR3 extends over 11 amino acids. CDR3 region: CSVGQGQKLFF. The CDR3 DNA follows: TGCAGCGTCGGACAGGGTCAAAAACTGTTTTTT. The variable domain in full, with the rest retrieved from reference TRBV29-1 and TRBJ1-4, is SAVISQKPSRDICQRGTSLTIQCQVDSQVTMMFWYRQQPGQSLTLIATANQGSEATYESGFVIDKFPISRPNLTFSTLTVSNMSPEDSSIYLCSVGQGQKLFFGSGTQLSVL.

The chain combines TRBV15 with TRBJ1-2, with D unresolved. The CDR3 runs 18 residues. Germline V lookup: CDR1 LNHNV, CDR2 YYDKDF (reference sequence). Between the trimmed V and J ends, which lost 3 bases and 4 bases, there was a span of 24 bases. DNA of the CDR3: TGTGCCACCAGCAGGGACCCCTTCTCCGAAGGGAATATCTATGGCTACACCTTC. Its protein is CATSRDPFSEGNIYGYTF. Drawing the rest from reference TRBV15 and TRBJ1-2, the complete variable domain is DAMVIQNPRYQVTQFGKPVTLSCSQTLNHNVMYWYQQKSSQAPKLLFHYYDKDFNNEADTPDNFQSRRPNTSFCFLDIRSPGLGDTAMYLCATSRDPFSEGNIYGYTFGSGTRLTVV.

This clonotype was counted a single time. One junction end does not reproduce the germline sequence, and a read error may be involved. This chain joins TRBV6-2 or TRBV6-3 and TRBJ2-5; unclear D gene. CDR1 is MNHEY, CDR2 SVGEGT, per germline. The CDR3 sequence is 13 residues long. This CDR3 is CASSRAVQGTQYF. CDR3 DNA sequence: TGTGCCAGCAGTAGGGCGGTACAAGGGACCCAGTACTTC.

The CDR3 is CATSETGTGSTDTQYF. DNA for the CDR3: TGTGCCACCAGTGAAACCGGGACAGGGTCCACAGATACGCAGTATTTT. This chain uses TRBV24-1 with TRBJ2-3, with 9 bases aligning to TRBD1. The germline V gene has CDR1 KGHDR and CDR2 SFDVKD. V lost 4 bases, J lost 2 bases, and 6 bases stayed unmatched. The CDR3 consists of 16 residues.

This clonotype occurred a few times. V gene TRBV7-2 combines with J gene TRBJ2-5, with D perhaps assigned TRBD1 or TRBD2 (5 bases each). Germline values: CDR1 SGHTA, CDR2 FQGNSA. This CDR3 region has 16 residues. With 3 bases removed from V and 4 bases from J, the gap between germline ends came to 18 bases. The CDR3: CASSFGTGTPSETQYF. The CDR3 nucleotides are TGTGCCAGCAGCTTCGGAACCGGGACCCCCTCAGAGACCCAGTACTTC.

The CDR3 nucleotides read TGCGCCAGCAGCTGGGGCCGGGCGGATACGCAGTATTTT. This codes for CASSWGRADTQYF. The genes are TRBV5-1 and TRBJ2-3; weak D call: TRBD1 (5 bases). Between the trimmed V and J ends, which lost 3 bases and 6 bases, there was a span of 11 bases. CDR3 size: 13 residues. Germline V gene lookup returns CDR1 SGHRS and CDR2 YFSETQ.

V is TRBV5-6 and J is TRBJ2-1, with D perhaps being TRBD1 or TRBD2 (5 bases each). The CDR3 consists of 15 residues. CDR1 SGHDT and CDR2 YYEEEE come from the germline V gene. Trimming left V 4 bases short and J 7 bases short, with 18 bases between. The CDR3 DNA reads as TGTGCCAGCAGCATTGGGACCGACTATCGGAATGAGCAGTTCTTC. Protein: CASSIGTDYRNEQFF.

V gene TRBV29-1 combines with J gene TRBJ2-5; D unresolved. V was shortened by 4 bases and J by 2 bases, with 8 bases between the two germline ends. The CDR3 is 12 amino acids. Per germline, CDR1 SQVTM and CDR2 ANQGSEA. Here the CDR3 DNA reads TGCAGCGTTGGCCACCAGCAAGAGACCCAGTACTTC. Encoded protein: CSVGHQQETQYF.

This chain connects TRBV20-1 to TRBJ2-1, with D perhaps TRBD1 (6 bases). V was trimmed by 0 bases and J by 1 base, leaving 13 bases between them. The CDR3 runs 16 residues. Per the germline V gene, CDR1 is DFQATT and CDR2 is SNEGSKA (reference sequence). The CDR3 loop is CSARDPGQGSYNEQFF. The CDR3, as DNA: TGCAGTGCTAGAGATCCGGGCCAGGGGTCCTACAATGAGCAGTTCTTC.

The V call is TRBV9, the J call TRBJ2-5; D is uncertain. This CDR3 is built from 14 residues. Germline CDR1 reads SGDLS; CDR2 reads YYNGEE. Trimming took 0 bases from V and 3 from J, leaving 9 bases between them. CDR3 amino acids: CASSVGPRKETQYF. CDR3 sequence (DNA): TGTGCCAGCAGCGTAGGCCCCAGGAAAGAGACCCAGTACTTC.

This clonotype has only a few counts. The CDR3 DNA follows: TGTGCCAGCAGTTTTGGGGGGGGGCAGTTCTTC. Protein product: CASSFGGGQFF. This chain links TRBV12-3 or TRBV12-4 with TRBJ2-1; 7 bases align to TRBD2. This CDR3 spans 11 amino acids. Trimming removed 3 bases from V and 12 bases from J; junction bases left unmatched: 2.

The chain recombines TRBV28 with TRBJ1-2; TRBD1 matches at 8 bases. After removal of 5 bases from V and 3 bases from J, the junction contained 8 bases not matched to a gene. Germline V lookup: CDR1 MDHEN, CDR2 SYDVKM. The CDR3 totals 15 residues. DNA for the CDR3: TGTGCCAGCAGTCAAACAGGGGGGAGTGACTATGGCTACACCTTC. This codes for CASSQTGGSDYGYTF.

This clonotype was seen a few times. V is TRBV12-3 or TRBV12-4 and J is TRBJ1-1; tentative D call: TRBD1 (5 bases). V dropped 3 bases and J dropped 6 bases, with 17 bases sitting between them. This CDR3 has 15 residues. The CDR3 DNA follows: TGTGCCAGCAGTTTCCCCGCTATCAGGGTATCTGAAGCTTTCTTT. The encoded protein is CASSFPAIRVSEAFF.

The chain carries TRBV3-1 and TRBJ1-5, with 8 bases fitting TRBD1. Germline V gene lookup returns CDR1 LGHDT and CDR2 YNNKEL (reference sequence). The CDR3 is 17 amino acids. J was trimmed by 4 bases and V by 1 base; bases with no gene match: 9. This CDR3 is CASSQGGQGAHNQPQHF. In DNA, the CDR3 is TGTGCCAGCAGCCAAGGCGGGCAGGGGGCGCATAATCAGCCCCAGCATTTT. The full variable domain, in which reference TRBV3-1 and TRBJ1-5 provide the parts outside the CDR3, is DTAVSQTPKYLVTQMGNDKSIKCEQNLGHDTMYWYKQDSKKFLKIMFSYNNKELIINETVPNRFSPKSPDKAHLNLHINSLELGDSAVYFCASSQGGQGAHNQPQHFGDGTRLSIL.

This clonotype was observed a handful of times. The chain joins TRBV20-1 to TRBJ2-4; TRBD2 matches 7 bases. This CDR3 comprises 15 residues. V shed 1 base, J shed 1 base, and the junction held 4 bases outside the gene matches. CDR1 DFQATT and CDR2 SNEGSKA come from the germline V gene (reference sequence). CDR3 DNA: TGCAGTGCTAGAGTCAGGGAGGGCGCCAAAAACATTCAGTACTTC. Translating gives CSARVREGAKNIQYF.